The 20 T cell receptor beta chains given below trace back to one sample, sequenced in a study of tumor and adjacent non-tumor tissue in lung cancer. This sample's RNA came from whole unsorted tissue. TCRbeta libraries were built with three rounds of nested PCR, modified from ARM-PCR. TCRdb fed the multiplex PCR reads into MiXCR, producing one record per CDR3 protein. Of 65,000 to 70,000 distinct CDR3 sequences listed, 60% are singletons. The sequencing input was lung tumor tissue. These receptors all come from a man in his fifties with non-small cell lung cancer.

This clonotype was detected only once. Compared with germline, one end of the junction differs, possibly owing to a read error. The chain uses TRBV5-6 and TRBJ2-2; D perhaps matches TRBD2 (6 bases). Germline values: CDR1 SGHDT, CDR2 YYEEEE. This CDR3 is built from 14 residues. Written as DNA, the CDR3 is TGTTCCAGCAGCTTGGGGAGAAACACCGGGGGGCTGTTTTTT. Translation: CSSSLGRNTGGLFF.

This clonotype was seen at least ten times. The V call is TRBV6-1, the J call TRBJ2-2; 9 bases are a match to TRBD2. The CDR3 has 15 amino acids. V lost 11 bases, J lost 1 base, and 8 bases stayed unmatched. Germline CDR1 is MNHNS and CDR2 is SASEGT. CDR3 region: CAPGSAGGNTGELFF. CDR3 nucleotides: TGTGCCCCAGGGTCAGCGGGGGGGAACACCGGGGAGCTGTTTTTT.

The rearrangement uses TRBV6-5 and TRBJ2-3; 9 nucleotides match TRBD1. This CDR3 has 21 amino acids. With V trimmed by 6 bases and J by 6 bases, 28 bases remained unmatched. Per the germline V gene, CDR1 is MNHEY and CDR2 is SVGAGI. The CDR3 spells CASSLLNPPNRGLTGSDTQYF. In DNA form, the CDR3 reads TGTGCCAGCAGCCTCCTAAACCCACCTAACAGGGGGCTAACGGGGTCGGATACGCAGTATTTT.

This clonotype was seen only a few times. A junction end diverges from the germline sequence, so it may reflect a read error. The chain is built from TRBV12-3 or TRBV12-4 and TRBJ2-7; D is uncertain. The CDR3 is made up of 13 amino acids. DNA of the CDR3: TGCACCAGCAGTCTAGGTCGTCTGGGGGAGCAGTACTTC. As protein: CTSSLGRLGEQYF.

This chain links TRBV4-2 with TRBJ2-7; 9 bases map to TRBD2. CDR3 length equals 17 residues. V dropped 0 bases and J dropped 4; count of bases not matched to a gene: 10. CDR1 and CDR2 from the germline V gene are LGHNA and YNFKEQ. The DNA for the CDR3 is TGTGCCAGCAGCCAAGATCGTGGAGCGGGAGGATTATACGAGCAGTACTTC. As protein: CASSQDRGAGGLYEQYF.

As concerns this clonotype: One end of the junction is discordant with germline, which a read error may explain. V is TRBV5-4 and J is TRBJ2-2, with a weak D call TRBD1 (6 bases). CDR1 and CDR2 from the germline V gene are SGHNT and YYREEE (reference sequence). CDR3 length equals 15 residues. In DNA, the CDR3 is TGTGCCAGCAGCCCGGACAGCGCGAACACCGGGGAGCTGCTTTTT. Protein sequence: CASSPDSANTGELLF.

This clonotype came up many times. This sequence joins TRBV24-1 and TRBJ2-1; perhaps TRBD2 as D (6 bases). V lost 4 bases, J lost 3 bases, and 12 bases lay in between. Germline V gives CDR1 KGHDR, CDR2 SFDVKD. The CDR3 extends over 15 amino acids. The CDR3 region has the DNA TGTGCCACCAGTGAGCCTCGGGGGTACTACAATGAGCAGTTCTTC. This codes for CATSEPRGYYNEQFF.

The chain couples TRBV11-2 to TRBJ1-6, with D perhaps matching TRBD1 (5 bases). The V and J ends lost 2 bases and 14 bases respectively, with 22 bases between them. Per germline, CDR1 SGHAT and CDR2 FQNNGV. The length of the CDR3 is 16 residues. CDR3: CASSLSTQGFAPSLHF. CDR3 sequence (DNA): TGTGCCAGCAGCTTATCAACCCAGGGTTTCGCTCCATCCCTCCACTTT.

J is TRBJ2-7 and V is TRBV7-8; D is undetermined. Germline CDR1 and CDR2: SGHVS and FQNEAQ. Trimming shortened V by 7 bases and J by 2 bases, and 15 bases separated the two germline ends. The CDR3 contains 14 residues. The CDR3 reads CASIPEDMTYEQYF. The CDR3 nucleotides read TGTGCCAGCATCCCCGAAGACATGACCTACGAGCAGTACTTC.

In regard to this clonotype: A much larger clone lies a single base off, so this may be a read error. V gene TRBV4-1 combines with J gene TRBJ1-3, with a tentative D call TRBD1 (5 bases). CDR3 length equals 19 residues. Germline CDR1 is MGHRA and CDR2 is YSYEKL. CDR3 in amino acids: CASNQEEGPSGGSGNTIYF. DNA for the CDR3: TGCGCCAGCAACCAAGAGGAGGGGCCGAGCGGGGGCTCTGGAAACACCATATATTTT.

Concerning this clonotype itself: One end of the junction does not line up with germline, which may come from a read error. The chain joins TRBV10-3 to TRBJ1-2; no clear D. CDR1 is ENHRY and CDR2 is SYGVKD in the germline V gene. The CDR3 covers 13 residues. The CDR3 DNA reads as TGTGTCATCAGTAAGGAGGGTAATTCTGGCTACACCTTC. Its translation is CVISKEGNSGYTF.

This clonotype was picked up many times. The CDR3 DNA is TGTGCCAGCAGTCAATTTACCGGGACTAGAGAGACCCAGTACTTC. Its protein product is CASSQFTGTRETQYF. The V call is TRBV12-3 or TRBV12-4, the J call TRBJ2-5, with 8 bases matching TRBD2. The CDR3 totals 15 residues. With 5 bases clipped from V and 4 bases from J, the junction kept 9 bases outside the gene matches.

Comments on this clonotype: The junction differs from germline at one of its ends, possibly a read error. The chain employs TRBV10-2 and TRBJ2-5; maybe TRBD2 (7 bases). The CDR3 is 13 amino acids. Germline loops: CDR1 WSHSY, CDR2 SAAADI. The CDR3 nucleotides are TGCGCCAGCAGTGAAAGGGGGGGAGAGACCCAATACTTC. This sequence encodes CASSERGGETQYF.

This clonotype has ten or more counts. The gene calls are TRBV6-6 and TRBJ1-3; D gene uncertain. Germline CDR1 reads MNHNY; CDR2 reads SVGAGI (reference sequence). Trimming took off 2 bases at V and 0 bases at J, with 11 bases between the two ends. This CDR3 is built from 16 residues. In nucleotides, the CDR3 is TGTGCCAGCAGTTACGATCGTGATCTCTCTGGAAACACCATATATTTT. Its translation is CASSYDRDLSGNTIYF.

This clonotype was seen repeatedly, ten times or more. The chain recombines TRBV6-1 with TRBJ2-3; D not certain. This CDR3 contains 12 residues. Deletions cut 4 bases from V and 5 bases from J, with 7 bases between. The germline gives CDR1 MNHNS, CDR2 SASEGT. CDR3 amino acids: CASSGTLDTQYF. CDR3 nucleotides: TGTGCCAGCAGTGGGACGTTAGATACGCAGTATTTT.

Of note for this clonotype: A much larger clone lies one base from this, so it may be a read error. V and J are TRBV4-1 and TRBJ2-2, with a tentative D call TRBD2 (5 bases). The germline V and J ends were trimmed by 1 base and 5 bases, with 11 bases remaining between them. The CDR3 consists of 15 residues. From germline, CDR1 is MGHRA and CDR2 YSYEKL. In DNA, the CDR3 is TGCGCCAGCAGCCAAGGGGTGGAGGTGACCGGGGAGCTGTTTTTT. Amino acid sequence: CASSQGVEVTGELFF.

A note on this clonotype: The junction and the germline gene differ at one end; a read error may be behind it. The rearrangement links TRBV12-3 or TRBV12-4 to TRBJ1-2, with 7 bases fitting TRBD1. This CDR3 spans 15 amino acids. The CDR3 loop is CASSQTGNYNYGNTF. The CDR3 coding sequence is TGTGCCAGCAGTCAGACAGGGAACTATAACTATGGCAACACCTTC.

On this clonotype itself: A read error may produce the germline difference seen at one junction end. The chain employs TRBV11-2 and TRBJ2-5; tentatively, D is TRBD1 or TRBD2 (5 bases each). The CDR3 spans 12 residues. The germline V gene encodes CDR1 SGHAT and CDR2 FQNNGV. The CDR3 spells CASREIQETQCF. The CDR3 DNA reads as TGTGCCTCCAGGGAGATTCAAGAGACCCAGTGCTTC. Full variable domain (outside the CDR3, taken from reference TRBV11-2 and TRBJ2-5): EAGVAQSPRYKIIEKRQSVAFWCNPISGHATLYWYQQILGQGPKLLIQFQNNGVVDDSQLPKDRFSAERLKGVDSTLKIQPAKLEDSAVYLCASREIQETQCFGPGTRLLVL.

This chain uses TRBV11-1 with TRBJ1-1; 10 positions agree with TRBD1. The V and J ends lost 10 bases and 7 bases, in that order; junction bases with no gene match: 9. The CDR3 is 13 amino acids. Germline CDR1 SGHAT, CDR2 FQDESV (reference sequence). The CDR3 sequence is CATGSTGGLEAFF. The CDR3, as DNA: TGTGCCACCGGGTCGACAGGGGGCCTTGAAGCTTTCTTT.

As concerns this clonotype: One junction end does not reproduce the germline sequence, and a read error may be involved. This rearrangement joins TRBV30 to TRBJ2-3; no firm D call. The CDR3 sequence is 15 residues long. Germline V gene sequence: CDR1 GTSNPN, CDR2 SVGIG (reference sequence). The CDR3 here is CARSVPTRGTDTQYF. CDR3 nucleotide sequence: TGTGCCCGGAGTGTACCCACAAGGGGCACAGATACGCAGTATTTT.